The present T cell receptor beta chain was sequenced within a study of Tregs in tolerant kidney transplant recipients. Clones were read by immunoSEQ multiplex PCR, and TCRdb kept only the in-frame ones, dropping some. The top ten clones hold about 0.58% of a sample with around 230,000 clones, approximately 84% of them seen once. CD4+CD25+CD127- Tregs, CD4+CD25- non-Tregs, CD4 and CD8 cells were sorted. Germline CDR1 and CDR2: MNHNS and SASEGT. V lost 4 bases and J lost 3, with 12 bases in between. The CDR3 is 14 residues long. A word on this clone: No antigen is known for it.

Broader study findings: Biological reproducibility was not directly addressed, but technical replication error appeared minimal. Findings come from small patient numbers and require larger validation.

What was sequenced was CD4+ T cells from blood. V gene TRBV6-1 combines with J gene TRBJ1-1; D gene ambiguous. The receptor comes from a human donor in good health. The CDR3, as DNA: TGTGCCAGCAGTGTCCTTAGCGGGGACACTGAAGCTTTCTTT. Its translation is CASSVLSGDTEAFF.